The rows below give T cell receptor beta chains drawn from one sample of a study of OX40 agonist ivuxolimab in advanced cancers. Data came from immunoSEQ multiplex PCR; TCRdb stores just in-frame clones and leaves some out. The sample lists about 110,000 clones; about 91% were seen once. Sequencing was performed on CD4+ or CD8+ T cells sorted from blood, taken in a trial of the OX40 agonist ivuxolimab. The receptors were gathered from an adult with an advanced solid tumor such as melanoma, head and neck, liver or kidney cancer. Each CDR3 is given with its conserved first and last residue. The order of the fields is D gene, J gene, clone size, V gene, CDR3 protein, CDR3 DNA. The D gene is left open where the match is weak. Size tells how often a clone was seen (once, few, many) or the class of an expanded clone, and some rows leave it out.

d_gene: TRBD2; j_gene: TRBJ2-7; abundance: NA; v_gene: TRBV5-1; CDR3aa: CASSFGLAGGAYEQYF; CDR3nt: TGCGCCAGCAGCTTTGGCCTAGCGGGAGGGGCCTACGAGCAGTACTTC
d_gene: NA; j_gene: TRBJ1-2; abundance: NA; v_gene: TRBV2; CDR3aa: CASSRIGQIYGYTF; CDR3nt: TGTGCCAGCAGCCGAATTGGACAGATTTATGGCTACACCTTC
d_gene: NA; j_gene: TRBJ1-1; abundance: NA; v_gene: TRBV7-3; CDR3aa: CASSPPRGDTEAFF; CDR3nt: TGTGCCAGCAGCCCTCCCAGGGGTGACACTGAAGCTTTCTTT
d_gene: NA; j_gene: TRBJ2-7; abundance: NA; v_gene: TRBV15; CDR3aa: CATSRDRQTWEQYF; CDR3nt: TGTGCCACCAGCAGAGACCGACAGACGTGGGAGCAGTACTTC
d_gene: NA; j_gene: TRBJ1-3; abundance: NA; v_gene: TRBV6-9; CDR3aa: CASRLTPRAPGNTIYF; CDR3nt: TGTGCCAGCAGACTCACCCCGCGGGCGCCTGGAAACACCATATATTTT
d_gene: NA; j_gene: TRBJ2-2; abundance: NA; v_gene: TRBV6-6; CDR3aa: CASSRNSANTGELFF; CDR3nt: TGTGCCAGCAGCAGAAATTCCGCGAACACCGGGGAGCTGTTTTTT
d_gene: TRBD1; j_gene: TRBJ1-2; abundance: NA; v_gene: TRBV27; CDR3aa: CASSLTGESGYTF; CDR3nt: TGTGCCAGCAGTTTGACAGGGGAAAGTGGCTACACCTTC
d_gene: NA; j_gene: TRBJ2-3; abundance: NA; v_gene: TRBV10-3; CDR3aa: CAIRPSTFTDTQYF; CDR3nt: TGTGCCATCAGACCCTCGACTTTCACAGATACGCAGTATTTT
d_gene: NA; j_gene: TRBJ1-4; abundance: NA; v_gene: TRBV7-8; CDR3aa: CASSPSGLQSEKLFF; CDR3nt: TGTGCCAGCAGCCCAAGCGGGCTACAGTCTGAAAAACTGTTTTTT
d_gene: TRBD2; j_gene: TRBJ2-3; abundance: NA; v_gene: TRBV19; CDR3aa: CASSIRTSGSPMHTQYF; CDR3nt: TGTGCCAGTAGTATACGGACTAGCGGGAGCCCAATGCATACGCAGTATTTT
d_gene: NA; j_gene: TRBJ2-1; abundance: NA; v_gene: TRBV6-5; CDR3aa: CASSSQNSYNEQFF; CDR3nt: TGTGCCAGCAGTTCTCAGAACTCCTACAATGAGCAGTTCTTC
d_gene: NA; j_gene: TRBJ2-2; abundance: NA; v_gene: TRBV19; CDR3aa: CATKGVGRIGGELFF; CDR3nt: TGTGCCACTAAGGGGGTGGGACGGATCGGCGGGGAGCTGTTTTTT
d_gene: TRBD1; j_gene: TRBJ1-5; abundance: NA; v_gene: TRBV5-6; CDR3aa: CASSLGDSPDSNQPQHF; CDR3nt: TGTGCCAGCAGCTTGGGGGACAGTCCTGATAGCAATCAGCCCCAGCATTTT
d_gene: NA; j_gene: TRBJ2-5; abundance: NA; v_gene: TRBV9; CDR3aa: CASSSPNQETQYF; CDR3nt: TGTGCCAGCAGCAGCCCAAACCAAGAGACCCAGTACTTC
d_gene: NA; j_gene: TRBJ2-1; abundance: NA; v_gene: TRBV9; CDR3aa: CASSVLALGPYNEQFF; CDR3nt: TGTGCCAGCAGCGTATTGGCCCTAGGGCCCTACAATGAGCAGTTCTTC
d_gene: TRBD2; j_gene: TRBJ2-3; abundance: NA; v_gene: TRBV5-4; CDR3aa: CASGESGRGTQYF; CDR3nt: TGTGCCAGCGGCGAGAGCGGGAGAGGTACGCAGTATTTT
d_gene: TRBD2; j_gene: TRBJ2-7; abundance: NA; v_gene: TRBV30; CDR3aa: CAWKGLADSYEQYF; CDR3nt: TGTGCCTGGAAGGGACTAGCGGATTCCTACGAGCAGTACTTC
d_gene: NA; j_gene: TRBJ2-7; abundance: NA; v_gene: TRBV7-9; CDR3aa: CASSTITTDLKQYF; CDR3nt: TGTGCCAGCAGCACCATTACGACAGACCTTAAGCAGTACTTC
d_gene: NA; j_gene: TRBJ1-1; abundance: once; v_gene: TRBV5-1; CDR3aa: CASSSLGGNTEAFF; CDR3nt: TGCGCCAGCAGCTCCCTCGGGGGGAACACTGAAGCTTTCTTT
d_gene: TRBD1; j_gene: TRBJ1-4; abundance: NA; v_gene: TRBV5-1; CDR3aa: CASSLGQGATNEKLFF; CDR3nt: TGCGCCAGCAGCTTGGGACAGGGGGCGACTAATGAAAAACTGTTTTTT
d_gene: NA; j_gene: TRBJ1-1; abundance: NA; v_gene: TRBV7-3; CDR3aa: CASSPSPGRSGTEAFF; CDR3nt: TGTGCCAGCAGTCCCAGCCCCGGCAGGAGCGGCACTGAAGCTTTCTTT
d_gene: NA; j_gene: TRBJ2-1; abundance: NA; v_gene: TRBV5-1; CDR3aa: CASSLDGPLGYNEQFF; CDR3nt: TGCGCCAGCAGCTTGGATGGGCCCCTGGGGTACAATGAGCAGTTCTTC